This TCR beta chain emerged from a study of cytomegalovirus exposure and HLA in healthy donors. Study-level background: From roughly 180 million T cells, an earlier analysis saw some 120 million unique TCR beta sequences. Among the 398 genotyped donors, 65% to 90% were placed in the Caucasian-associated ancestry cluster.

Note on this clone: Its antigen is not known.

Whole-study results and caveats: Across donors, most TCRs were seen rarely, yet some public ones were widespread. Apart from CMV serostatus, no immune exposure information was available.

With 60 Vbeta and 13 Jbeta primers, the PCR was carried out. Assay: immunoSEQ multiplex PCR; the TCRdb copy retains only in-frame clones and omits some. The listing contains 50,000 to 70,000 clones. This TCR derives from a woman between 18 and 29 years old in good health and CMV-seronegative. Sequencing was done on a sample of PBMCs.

The DNA for the CDR3 is TGTGCCAGCAGCTCCCGGGACTATTACACCGGGGAGCTGTTTTTT. This sequence encodes CASSSRDYYTGELFF. This chain connects TRBV7-9 to TRBJ2-2, with 7 bases aligning to TRBD2. Per germline, CDR1 SEHNR and CDR2 FQNEAQ (reference sequence). With V trimmed by 4 bases and J by 3 bases, 5 bases remained unmatched. There are 15 residues in the CDR3.